This entry lists 11 T cell receptor beta chains sequenced from one sample in a study of blood T cell repertoires in COVID-19. Assay: immunoSEQ multiplex PCR; the TCRdb copy retains only in-frame clones and omits some. The sample has about 210,000 clones, more than 75% seen once. Sequenced input: peripheral blood. The receptors shown here come from a woman between 35 and 50 years old with acute or convalescent COVID-19.

J is TRBJ1-3 and V is TRBV5-6; D gene ambiguous. This CDR3 region has 15 residues. Germline CDR1 is SGHDT and CDR2 is YYEEEE. Trimming left V 0 bases short and J 0 bases short, with 7 bases between. CDR3 in amino acids: CASSLVGNSGNTIYF. CDR3 DNA: TGTGCCAGCAGCTTGGTTGGCAACTCTGGAAACACCATATATTTT.

This rearrangement joins TRBV6-5 to TRBJ2-7; TRBD1 agrees at 9 bases. J was trimmed by 2 bases and V by 7 bases; bases with no gene match: 9. The CDR3 has 15 amino acids. Germline loops: CDR1 MNHEY, CDR2 SVGAGI. CDR3 residues: CASIPEQGAPYEQYF. In nucleotides, the CDR3 is TGTGCCAGCATCCCCGAACAGGGGGCACCCTACGAGCAGTACTTC.

This chain links TRBV6-1 with TRBJ2-7; 9 bases are a match to TRBD1. The CDR3 covers 16 residues. Trimming cost V 4 bases and J 6 bases; bases outside gene matches: 13. Per germline, CDR1 MNHNS and CDR2 SASEGT. The CDR3 region is CASSARPGTGQGEQYF. For the CDR3, the DNA is TGTGCCAGCAGTGCGAGACCCGGGACAGGGCAAGGCGAGCAGTACTTC.

The count of this clone is one. This chain joins TRBV18 and TRBJ2-3; 15 bases are a match to TRBD2. This CDR3 contains 20 residues. CDR1 and CDR2 from the germline V gene are KGHSH and LQKENI. The V segment lost 6 bases and the J segment 1 base; nucleotides outside the gene matches: 14. CDR3 sequence (DNA): TGTGCCAGCTCTCCCTACGGACTAGCGGGAGGGCCTGAGGGCACAGATACGCAGTATTTT. Translating gives CASSPYGLAGGPEGTDTQYF.

The chain carries TRBV2 and TRBJ2-7; D gene unclear. Deletions cut 4 bases from V and 3 bases from J, with 10 bases between. Germline V gene sequence: CDR1 SNHLY, CDR2 FYNNEI. The CDR3 runs to 13 residues. For the CDR3, the DNA is TGTGCCAGCAGTGCAAACAGTTTCTACGAGCAGTACTTC. Amino acids: CASSANSFYEQYF.

The chain is built from TRBV13 and TRBJ2-5; a weak D match, TRBD2 (6 bases). V was trimmed by 1 base and J by 5 bases, leaving 11 bases between them. Germline assignment: CDR1 PRHDT and CDR2 FYEKMQ (reference sequence). This CDR3 region has 14 residues. The CDR3 region has the DNA TGTGCCAGCAGCTTAGCCCAAGGAGGGGAGACCCAGTACTTC. Translated, it gives CASSLAQGGETQYF.

The rearrangement uses TRBV5-1 and TRBJ2-3, with a weak D call TRBD2 (6 bases). CDR3 length: 21 residues. Trimming took off 3 bases at V and 0 bases at J, with 29 bases between the two ends. From germline, CDR1 is SGHRS and CDR2 YFSETQ. CDR3 in amino acids: CASSWVGWIDNMGTSTDTQYF. The CDR3 DNA sequence: TGCGCCAGCAGCTGGGTAGGGTGGATCGATAATATGGGGACTAGCACAGATACGCAGTATTTT. Full variable domain (missing parts from reference TRBV5-1 and TRBJ2-3): KAGVTQTPRYLIKTRGQQVTLSCSPISGHRSVSWYQQTPGQGLQFLFEYFSETQRNKGNFPGRFSGRQFSNSRSEMNVSTLELGDSALYLCASSWVGWIDNMGTSTDTQYFGPGTRLTVL.

The chain links TRBV3-1 (or the pseudogene TRBV3-2) to TRBJ1-1; 7 bases are a match to TRBD1. The CDR3 covers 16 residues. The V gene end was trimmed by 5 bases and the J gene end by 2 bases; junction bases not matched to a gene: 11. Germline-derived CDR1 and CDR2 are LGHDT and YNNKEL (reference sequence). The CDR3 spells CASSLSTGASNTEAFF. For the CDR3, the DNA is TGTGCCAGCAGCTTGAGCACAGGGGCGAGTAACACTGAAGCTTTCTTT.

This clone was seen a few times. The chain recombines TRBV6-1 with TRBJ2-7, with D maybe TRBD1 (5 bases). From germline, CDR1 is MNHNS and CDR2 SASEGT. CDR3 length: 15 amino acids. Trimming took off 2 bases at V and 3 bases at J, with 14 bases between the two ends. CDR3: CASSEFRSGLYEQYF. The CDR3 nucleotides are TGTGCCAGCAGTGAATTTCGTTCAGGGCTCTACGAGCAGTACTTC.

The CDR3 DNA sequence: TGTGCCAGCAGCGTAGCTGGGGGCACAGGGAAACAAGACGAGCAGTACTTC. Translating gives CASSVAGGTGKQDEQYF. The chain has TRBV9 and TRBJ2-7; tentative D call: TRBD1 (6 bases). The CDR3 sequence is 17 residues long. The germline V gene encodes CDR1 SGDLS and CDR2 YYNGEE. Trimming took 0 bases from V and 5 from J, leaving 21 bases between them.

This clone was recorded once. V and J are TRBV11-2 and TRBJ2-7; no clear D gene. CDR3 size: 15 residues. With 5 bases removed from V and 3 bases from J, the gap between germline ends came to 17 bases. Germline V gene lookup returns CDR1 SGHAT and CDR2 FQNNGV. This CDR3 is CASSPRVQTIYEQYF. The CDR3 nucleotides read TGTGCCAGCAGCCCCCGGGTCCAGACCATCTACGAGCAGTACTTC. Using reference TRBV11-2 and TRBJ2-7 for the parts outside the CDR3, the full variable domain is EAGVAQSPRYKIIEKRQSVAFWCNPISGHATLYWYQQILGQGPKLLIQFQNNGVVDDSQLPKDRFSAERLKGVDSTLKIQPAKLEDSAVYLCASSPRVQTIYEQYFGPGTRLTVT.